This T cell receptor beta chain originates from a study of shared clonotypes between healthy human individuals. Study results and limitations: Clonotypes that were shared across four donors made up around 4.6% of naive CD4 clonotypes. Researchers sampled blood only, noting tissue repertoires likely differ.

As for this clone: The antigen is unknown.

Germline V gene sequence: CDR1 MDHEN, CDR2 SYDVKM. The CDR3 runs 13 residues. With 3 bases clipped from V and 7 bases from J, the junction kept 5 bases outside the gene matches. The repertoire was sequenced with immunoSEQ multiplex PCR; TCRdb's copy has only in-frame clones and lacks some. The sample consists of fewer than 3 million clones, 80% to 95% of them appearing once. V and J are TRBV28 and TRBJ2-5; TRBD2 aligns across 7 bases. The receptor was isolated from a man between 18 and 29 years old in good health. Some clones in this sample may be carry-over from other donors' samples. Input material: naive CD4+ T cells from PBMCs. Subset: CD45RA+ positively selected. The CDR3 sequence is CASSLIAGGTQYF. CDR3 sequence (DNA): TGTGCCAGCAGTTTGATAGCGGGTGGGACCCAGTACTTC.